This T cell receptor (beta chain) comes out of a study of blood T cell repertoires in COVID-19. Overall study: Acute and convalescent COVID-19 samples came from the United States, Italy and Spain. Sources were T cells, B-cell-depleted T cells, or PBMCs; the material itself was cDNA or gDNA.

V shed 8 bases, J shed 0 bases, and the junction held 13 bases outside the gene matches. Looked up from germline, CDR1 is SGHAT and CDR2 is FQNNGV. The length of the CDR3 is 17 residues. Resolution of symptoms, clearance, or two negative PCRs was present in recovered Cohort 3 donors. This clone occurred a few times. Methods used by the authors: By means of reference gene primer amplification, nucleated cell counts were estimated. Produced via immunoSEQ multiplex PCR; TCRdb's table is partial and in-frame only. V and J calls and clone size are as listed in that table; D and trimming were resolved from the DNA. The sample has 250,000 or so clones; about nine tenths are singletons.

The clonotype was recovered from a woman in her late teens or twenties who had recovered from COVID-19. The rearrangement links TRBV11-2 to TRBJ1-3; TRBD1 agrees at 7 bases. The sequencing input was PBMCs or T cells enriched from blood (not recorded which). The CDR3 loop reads CASDNHRDSFSGNTIYF. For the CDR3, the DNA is TGTGCCAGCGACAACCATAGGGACAGTTTCTCTGGAAACACCATATATTTT. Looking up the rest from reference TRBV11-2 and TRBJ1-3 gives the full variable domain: EAGVAQSPRYKIIEKRQSVAFWCNPISGHATLYWYQQILGQGPKLLIQFQNNGVVDDSQLPKDRFSAERLKGVDSTLKIQPAKLEDSAVYLCASDNHRDSFSGNTIYFGEGSWLTVV.